A single sample gave rise to the 12 T cell receptor beta chains below, sequenced in a study of regulatory T cells in long-lasting Graves disease (dated by TCRdb to the early 2020s). Libraries came from multiplex PCR. The sequencer listed for this sample is Illumina HiSeq 4000. CDR3 regions were amplified by Arm-PCR with iRepertoire HTBI primers to construct TCR beta libraries. TCRdb reanalyzed the raw reads on its own, using fastp at Q25 for trimming and MiXCR for clone calling, and kept in-frame beta chains. Here each entry gathers all rows of one CDR3 protein and keeps the most common genes and DNA. For this sample the table gives around 400,000 distinct CDR3 sequences, of which about 11% were detected only once. The ten largest clones represent around 18% of the sample. The sample's time point label, decoded: newly diagnosed GD, antithyroid drugs for less than 3 months. For both TCR sequencing and RNA sequencing, RNA was extracted from PBMCs using TRIzol.

These records were also assigned to another study, of T cells in Graves' hyperthyroidism and ophthalmopathy.

The specimen was peripheral blood mononuclear cells (PBMCs), collected at new diagnosis, from a patient treated with antithyroid drugs. Receptors originate from a woman aged 18-29 years with Graves disease. Donor details come from another sample of the same person, matched by shared clones.

The V call is TRBV7-9, the J call TRBJ2-5, with TRBD2 matching 8 bases. CDR1 and CDR2 from the germline V gene are SEHNR and FQNEAQ (reference sequence). Losses at the gene ends were 3 bases for V and 5 bases for J; bases not matched to a gene: 11. The length of the CDR3 is 16 residues. Written as DNA, the CDR3 is TGTGCCAGCAGCTTCGACTCGTCCGGGAGGGGGGAGACCCAGTACTTC. Translated: CASSFDSSGRGETQYF.

This clonotype was seen a few times. A read error may explain this, as a much larger clone is one base away. The genes are TRBV2 and TRBJ2-2, with D perhaps TRBD1 or TRBD2 (5 bases each). CDR1 and CDR2 (germline): SNHLY, FYNNEI. The CDR3 loop spans 14 amino acids. The CDR3 nucleotides are TGCGCCAGCTACACGGGGCCCAACACCGGGGAGCTGTTTTTT. Amino acid sequence: CASYTGPNTGELFF.

J is TRBJ2-5 and V is TRBV6-1; 10 positions agree with TRBD1. The CDR3 is made up of 15 amino acids. V shed 6 bases, J shed 5 bases, and the junction held 9 bases outside the gene matches. Per germline, CDR1 MNHNS and CDR2 SASEGT. The CDR3 sequence is CASSPGTGAVETQYF. The CDR3, as DNA: TGTGCCAGCAGCCCGGGGACAGGGGCGGTGGAGACCCAGTACTTC.

This clonotype was detected ten times or more. V usage is TRBV5-1 and J usage is TRBJ2-1; D gene unclear. V dropped 2 bases and J dropped 9 bases, with 6 bases sitting between them. Germline V gives CDR1 SGHRS, CDR2 YFSETQ. This CDR3 region has 11 residues. The CDR3 loop reads CASSFHGEQFF. As DNA, the CDR3 is TGCGCCAGCAGCTTTCACGGTGAGCAGTTCTTC.

V is TRBV2 and J is TRBJ2-4; possible D gene TRBD1, 8 bases. The CDR3 is made up of 15 amino acids. CDR1 SNHLY and CDR2 FYNNEI come from the germline V gene. Trimming removed 4 bases at V and 7 bases at J, with 17 bases between. CDR3 bases: TGTGCCAGCAGTGGTGACAGGGGAGGGTTGAACATTCAGTACTTC. This codes for CASSGDRGGLNIQYF.

Many counts were recorded for this clonotype. The V call is TRBV6-2 or TRBV6-3, the J call TRBJ2-4; D is unresolved. CDR1 and CDR2 (germline): MNHEY, SVGEGT. The CDR3 sequence is 16 residues long. V was cut by 2 bases and J by 0 bases, with 11 bases left in between. CDR3 DNA sequence: TGTGCCAGCAGTTACCTCGGTGGGATAGCCAAAAACATTCAGTACTTC. Protein product: CASSYLGGIAKNIQYF.

The chain carries TRBV29-1 and TRBJ2-5; 13 bases map to TRBD2. This CDR3 has 15 amino acids. Unmatched junction bases numbered 9, after V lost 7 bases and J lost 4 bases. Germline V lookup: CDR1 SQVTM, CDR2 ANQGSEA. CDR3 residues: CSAVLAGGPRETQYF. In DNA, the CDR3 is TGCAGCGCGGTACTAGCGGGGGGGCCTAGAGAGACCCAGTACTTC. The variable domain in full, completed from reference TRBV29-1 and TRBJ2-5, reads SAVISQKPSRDICQRGTSLTIQCQVDSQVTMMFWYRQQPGQSLTLIATANQGSEATYESGFVIDKFPISRPNLTFSTLTVSNMSPEDSSIYLCSAVLAGGPRETQYFGPGTRLLVL.

This clonotype was seen many times. This rearrangement joins TRBV2 to TRBJ1-2, with a tentative D call TRBD1 (5 bases). V lost 3 bases and J 3 bases, leaving 14 bases between the germline ends. Germline assignment: CDR1 SNHLY and CDR2 FYNNEI. The length of the CDR3 is 15 residues. Here the CDR3 DNA reads TGTGCCAGCAGTGACGCCGGGGGATCGGACTATGGCTACACCTTC. Amino acid sequence: CASSDAGGSDYGYTF.

Of note for this clonotype: Sequence at one end of the junction differs from germline and may be a read error. This chain uses TRBV2 with TRBJ1-2; 11 bases are a match to TRBD1. There are 17 residues in the CDR3. Germline V gives CDR1 SNHLY, CDR2 FYNNEI. The CDR3 DNA is TGTGCCAGCAGCGGGGACAGGGGGTTCGGATCAGAGTATGGCTCCACCTTC. This translates into CASSGDRGFGSEYGSTF. Variable domain in full (rest from reference TRBV2 and TRBJ1-2): EPEVTQTPSHQVTQMGQEVILRCVPISNHLYFYWYRQILGQKVEFLVSFYNNEISEKSEIFDDQFSVERPDGSNFTLKIRSTKLEDSAMYFCASSGDRGFGSEYGSTFGSGTRLTVV.

This clonotype was recorded many times. The V and J genes are TRBV4-1 and TRBJ1-1, with 7 bases aligning to TRBD1. J was trimmed by 3 bases and V by 3 bases; bases with no gene match: 7. The CDR3 is made up of 15 amino acids. CDR1 is MGHRA and CDR2 is YSYEKL in the germline V gene. The CDR3 loop is CASSHPPQGDTEAFF. CDR3 sequence (DNA): TGCGCCAGCAGCCACCCGCCCCAGGGGGACACTGAAGCTTTCTTT.

This clonotype came up many times. V and J are TRBV14 and TRBJ1-1; D is unclear. The CDR3 contains 16 residues. Trimming cost V 0 bases and J 2 bases, with 13 bases left between them. Germline V CDR1 and CDR2: SGHDN, FVKESK. The CDR3 protein is CASSQDLSRRNTEAFF. CDR3 DNA sequence: TGTGCCAGCAGCCAAGATTTATCGAGGAGAAACACTGAAGCTTTCTTT.

This chain joins TRBV27 and TRBJ2-5, with D perhaps matching TRBD2 (5 bases). Germline V gene lookup returns CDR1 MNHEY and CDR2 SMNVEV (reference sequence). The CDR3 is 14 residues long. With 6 bases removed from V and 5 bases from J, the gap between germline ends came to 16 bases. The CDR3 loop reads CASSRQGLGETQYF. The CDR3, as DNA: TGTGCCAGCAGCCGCCAAGGACTTGGGGAGACCCAGTACTTC.